This section outlines one T cell receptor beta chain sequence together with its context. Its antigen target is currently unknown. Per-base quality was not reported, and no clone a single base away is much larger than it. The sample is drawn from a study of Ad26.COV2.S vaccination and SARS-CoV-2 variants (dated by TCRdb to the early 2020s). About the full investigation: Vaccine-arm donors came from COV1001, a multicentre, randomized, double-blind, placebo-controlled phase I-IIa trial of Ad26.COV2.S in healthy adults. Dosing of Ad26.COV2.S was intramuscular, at either 5x10^10 or 1x10^11 viral particles, delivered as one shot or as two shots spaced 56 days apart. The specificity and breadth of SARS-CoV-2-reactive T cell receptors after Ad26.COV2.S vaccination were assessed by TCRbeta repertoire sequencing. A total of some 30 samples were included in the TCR-sequenced set, comprising about 20 Ad26.COV2.S vaccine recipients, 5 placebo recipients and 8 SARS-CoV-2 convalescent individuals. Trial participants were randomized into five groups of five, in which low-dose or high-dose Ad26.COV2.S was given once or twice, or placebo was given on both occasions. Investigators did not know the trial group allocation while performing experiments and assessing outcomes.

The treatment or condition tag for this specimen amounts to: about 20 received Ad26.COV2.S at low or high dose, single or two shots; roughly 5 received placebo; per-sample allocation not given. Repertoires of vaccine and placebo recipients were sequenced from samples taken on day 63 after the first injection. Cohort 1b enrolled roughly 25 adults aged 18-55 years at a single site in Boston, USA, between 29 July and 7 August 2020. Ad26.COV2.S was a replication-incompetent adenovirus type 26 vector that expressed a prefusion-stabilized SARS-CoV-2 spike protein derived from the original Wuhan strain. The paper's findings and limits, for the study overall: According to the authors, total T cell responses may have been underestimated by the TCR breadth and depth analyses. Ad26.COV2.S recipients had higher spike-specific TCR breadth than placebo recipients (P = 0.0014). Substantial breadth of spike-specific CD8+ and CD4+ T cell responses was reported after vaccination. Vaccine and placebo recipients had comparable non-spike TCR breadth, which fits with the vaccine containing only spike. Comparing responses between vaccine doses or regimens was not something the study was powered to do.

The immunoSEQ Assay was the method used to sequence TCRbeta CDR3 regions. After extraction, genomic DNA underwent amplification by bias-controlled multiplex PCR, followed by high-throughput sequencing. The authors' pipeline ran thus. To quantify the absolute abundance of each unique TCRbeta CDR3 region, sequences were collapsed and filtered. Usable DNA was measured by amplifying reference genes present in all nucleated cells, and TCRbeta template counts were normalized to that usable DNA to estimate T cell fraction. Repertoire TCRs were annotated as SARS-CoV-2-specific when V gene, CDR3 amino acid sequence and J gene were exactly matched to a known reactive TCR set. The reference SARS-CoV-2 TCR set came from MIRA and was filtered for enrichment in COVID-19-positive ImmuneCODE repertoires, removing public or cross-reactive TCRs. Using the MIRA antigens, annotated TCRs were further analysed by specific ORF or by position within an ORF. Depth was the summed frequency of annotated unique rearrangements, while breadth was defined as annotated unique rearrangements over total unique productive rearrangements. Two-sided Wilcoxon rank-sum tests were used to compare TCR breadth between groups. TCRdb took over this immuneACCESS table, retaining in-frame rearrangements with V and J assigned. Such tables are incomplete; in checked studies, under half of the missing clones stem from an unresolved V gene, and the remainder is unexplained. D and trimming were read from the DNA, whereas the V and J calls and clone size are those reported in that table. Present in this sample are about 350,000 clones, around nine tenths of which were seen just once. The ten largest clones add up to around 5% of the sample.

V is cut back by 2 bases and J by 6 bases, with 4 bases in the junction unmatched. The germline V gene sets CDR1 to SGDLS and CDR2 to YYNGEE. The cysteine opens and the phenylalanine closes a CDR3 of 14 amino acids. This entry keeps only the CDR3 DNA: 42 bases, framed from base 1. This chain joins TRBV9 to TRBJ1-2, and 10 junctional nucleotides match TRBD1. The specimen was peripheral blood, collected in a trial of Ad26.COV2.S vaccine versus placebo. The sequence was obtained from a person between 18 and 65 years old who received the Ad26.COV2.S COVID-19 vaccine or a placebo. The CDR3 has the sequence CASSVTGTGDGYTF. The DNA sequence is given as TGTGCCAGCAGCGTTACCGGGACAGGGGATGGCTACACCTTC.